Included here is one T cell receptor beta chain sequence, with context. Other DNA sequences in the same sample also yield this CDR3. The data belong to a study of blood T cell repertoires in COVID-19. The wider study: Samples representing acute and convalescent COVID-19 were sourced from the United States, Italy and Spain. T cells, B-cell-depleted T cells, or PBMCs provided the cDNA or gDNA that served as material.

The germline V and J ends were trimmed by 3 bases and 1 base, with 6 bases remaining between them. The CDR3 covers 13 residues. From germline, CDR1 is LNHDA and CDR2 SQIVND (reference sequence). Authors' methods: Quantification of nucleated cells was approximated via reference gene primer amplification. The data were produced by immunoSEQ multiplex PCR, yet TCRdb's version contains in-frame clones alone and is incomplete. That table gives V, J and clone size, and the DNA gave D and trimming. The sample lists 95,000 to 110,000 clones; approximately 88% were seen once. The rearrangement uses TRBV19 and TRBJ1-1; TRBD1 might be the D (5 bases). The TCR originated in a man aged 50 or older with active or convalescent COVID-19. Sequencing was carried out using peripheral blood. The CDR3 DNA sequence: TGTGCCAGTAGTATGGGGCAGAACACTGAAGCTTTCTTT. Amino acid sequence: CASSMGQNTEAFF.